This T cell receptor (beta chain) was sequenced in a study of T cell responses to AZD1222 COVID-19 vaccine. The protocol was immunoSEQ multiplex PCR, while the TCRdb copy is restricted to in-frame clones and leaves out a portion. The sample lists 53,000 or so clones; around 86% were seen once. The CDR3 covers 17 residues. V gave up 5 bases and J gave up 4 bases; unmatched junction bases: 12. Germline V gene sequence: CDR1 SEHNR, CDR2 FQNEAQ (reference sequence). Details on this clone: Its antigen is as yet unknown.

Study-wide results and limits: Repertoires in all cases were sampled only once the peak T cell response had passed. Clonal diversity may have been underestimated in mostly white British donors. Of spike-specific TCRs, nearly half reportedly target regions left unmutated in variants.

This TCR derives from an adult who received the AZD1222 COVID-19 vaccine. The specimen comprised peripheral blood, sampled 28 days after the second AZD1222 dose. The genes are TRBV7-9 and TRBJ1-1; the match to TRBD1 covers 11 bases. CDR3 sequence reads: CASSPWTGGSLGTEAFF. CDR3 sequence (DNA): TGTGCCAGCAGCCCCTGGACAGGGGGCTCATTGGGCACTGAAGCTTTCTTT.